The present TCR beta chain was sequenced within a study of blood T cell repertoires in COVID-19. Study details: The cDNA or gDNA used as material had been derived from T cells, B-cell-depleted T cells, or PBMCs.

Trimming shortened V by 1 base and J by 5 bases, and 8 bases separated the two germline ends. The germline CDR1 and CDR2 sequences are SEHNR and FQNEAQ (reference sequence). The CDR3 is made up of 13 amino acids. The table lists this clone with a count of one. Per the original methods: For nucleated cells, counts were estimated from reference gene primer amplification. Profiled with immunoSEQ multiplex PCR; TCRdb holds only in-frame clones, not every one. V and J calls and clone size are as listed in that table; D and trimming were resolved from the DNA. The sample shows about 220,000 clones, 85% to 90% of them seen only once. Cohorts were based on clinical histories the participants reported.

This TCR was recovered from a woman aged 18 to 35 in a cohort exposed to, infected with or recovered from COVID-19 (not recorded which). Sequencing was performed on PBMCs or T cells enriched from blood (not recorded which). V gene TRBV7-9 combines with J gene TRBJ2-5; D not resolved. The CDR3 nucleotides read TGTGCCAGCAGCTTAGAACTGCCGGAGACCCAGTACTTC. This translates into CASSLELPETQYF.